This is a list of T cell receptor beta chains from one sample in a study of cytomegalovirus exposure and HLA in healthy donors. Profiling relied on immunoSEQ multiplex PCR, and the TCRdb table lists in-frame clones only, not all of them. The sample shows around 120,000 clones, 75% to 85% of them seen only once. The sequenced sample was PBMCs. These receptors were taken from a female donor in good health and CMV-seropositive. The CDR3 runs from the conserved cysteine through the conserved F or W. Each record gives: J gene, CDR3 length, V gene, D gene, CDR3 DNA, CDR3 protein. D genes are given only for firm matches.

TRBJ1-1 | 12 | TRBV7-9 | . | TGTGCCAGCAGCTTAGTATCCACTGAAGCTTTCTTT | CASSLVSTEAFF
TRBJ2-7 | 15 | TRBV4-1 | . | TGCGCCAGCAGCCAACTAGGGGGTTCCCACTACGAGCAGTACTTC | CASSQLGGSHYEQYF
TRBJ2-5 | 14 | TRBV5-1 | TRBD2 | TGCGCCAGCCGTAGCGGGGCGACGGTGGGGACCCAGTACTTC | CASRSGATVGTQYF
TRBJ1-4 | 14 | TRBV9 | TRBD1 | TGTGCCAGCAGCATACGTCCCGGGACAGGGAATCTGTTTTTT | CASSIRPGTGNLFF
TRBJ2-7 | 13 | TRBV10-3 | TRBD1 | TGTGCCACTAGACAGGGGCCTTCCTACGAGCAGTACTTC | CATRQGPSYEQYF
TRBJ1-1 | 14 | TRBV2 | . | TGTGCCAGCAGCGACAGAACCGGGCACACTGAAGCTTTCTTT | CASSDRTGHTEAFF
TRBJ2-1 | 13 | TRBV2 | . | TGTGCCAGCCGCCTAAGCTCCTACAATGAGCAGTTCTTC | CASRLSSYNEQFF
TRBJ1-1 | 14 | TRBV5-1 | TRBD1 | TGCGCCAGCAGGCCGGGACAGATGAACACTGAAGCTTTCTTT | CASRPGQMNTEAFF
TRBJ2-3 | 14 | TRBV7-2 | . | TGTGCCAGCGCCGCCCGGGGGTCGATAGATACGCAGTATTTT | CASAARGSIDTQYF
TRBJ2-1 | 16 | TRBV5-8 | TRBD2 | TGTGCCAGCACCCTTAGCGGGGCAAGCTCCTACAATGAGCAGTTCTTC | CASTLSGASSYNEQFF
TRBJ2-3 | 15 | TRBV2 | TRBD1 | TGTGCCAGCAGTGGACAGGGGAGGATCACAGATACGCAGTATTTT | CASSGQGRITDTQYF